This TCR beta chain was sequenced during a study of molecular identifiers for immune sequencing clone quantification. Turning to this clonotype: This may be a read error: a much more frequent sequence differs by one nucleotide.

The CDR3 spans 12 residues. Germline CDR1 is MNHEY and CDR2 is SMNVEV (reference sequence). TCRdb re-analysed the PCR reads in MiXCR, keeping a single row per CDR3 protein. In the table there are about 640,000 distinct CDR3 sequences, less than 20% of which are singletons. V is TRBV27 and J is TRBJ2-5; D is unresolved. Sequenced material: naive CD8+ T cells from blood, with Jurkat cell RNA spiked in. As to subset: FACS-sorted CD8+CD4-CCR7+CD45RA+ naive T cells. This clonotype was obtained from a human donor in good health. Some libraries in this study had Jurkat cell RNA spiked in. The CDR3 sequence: CTSSDGLGSQYF. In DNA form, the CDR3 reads TGTACCAGCAGTGACGGATTGGGATCCCAGTACTTC.